This T cell receptor beta chain was documented in a study of blood T cells in healthy people across ages. A J-beta primer mix and a sample-barcoded 5' primer were used in a second PCR of roughly 7 to 12 cycles. Using its own MiXCR run on the 5' RACE reads, TCRdb lists one record per CDR3 protein. The sample lists about 570,000 distinct CDR3 sequences; roughly 29% were seen once. Trimming pared 2 bases from V and 6 bases from J, leaving 15 bases between. This CDR3 is 15 amino acids long. CDR1 and CDR2 from the germline V gene are LNHDA and SQIVND (reference sequence). The sequenced material came from blood. The sequence came from a woman in her sixties or seventies in good health. The chain couples TRBV19 to TRBJ2-3; D uncertain. The CDR3 nucleotides are TGTGCCAGTAGTATAAGACCCCTATCGGCGGATACGCAGTATTTT. Residues: CASSIRPLSADTQYF.